The T cell receptor (beta chain) under discussion was sequenced for a study of tumor and adjacent non-tumor tissue in lung cancer. Study as a whole: There were 11 to 12 adenocarcinoma, 2 squamous cell carcinoma and 1 small cell lung cancer cases.

RNA was extracted from bulk tissue without any cell sorting. The germline V gene has CDR1 MNHEY and CDR2 SVGAGI. This CDR3 has 14 amino acids. As concerns this clonotype: A read error may be the cause here, since a much bigger clone is one base away.

A modified ARM-PCR protocol with three rounds of nested PCR amplified TCRbeta. TCRdb analysed the multiplex PCR reads with MiXCR anew, one entry per CDR3 protein. The table shows roughly 220,000 distinct CDR3 sequences, with 71% occurring only once. The chain links TRBV6-5 to TRBJ2-7; 7 bases match TRBD2. Sample: lung tumor tissue. This TCR was recovered from a man in his 60s with non-small cell lung cancer. CDR3 loop: CASSYAGVPYDQYF. The CDR3 DNA follows: TGTGCCAGCAGTTACGCGGGAGTTCCCTACGACCAGTACTTC.